This TCR beta chain stems from a study of blood T cell repertoires in COVID-19. Whole-study context: Both acute and convalescent COVID-19 samples were obtained from the United States, Italy and Spain.

Method: immunoSEQ multiplex PCR; TCRdb's copy keeps in-frame clones and lacks some. The sample contains roughly 60,000 clones, approximately 88% of which appear only once. J lost 6 bases, V lost 5 bases, and 7 bases had no gene match. The CDR3 is 14 residues long. The germline V gene encodes CDR1 SGHRS and CDR2 YFSETQ. This clone has just a few counts. The origin of this receptor is a man aged 35-49 years with COVID-19, enrolled during active disease. V is TRBV5-1 and J is TRBJ2-1, with TRBD1 matching over 8 bases. Material for sequencing was peripheral blood. CDR3 residues: CASSRDRSPNEQFF. As DNA, the CDR3 is TGCGCCAGCAGTAGGGACAGGAGTCCCAATGAGCAGTTCTTC.